These 9 T cell receptor beta chains originate from one sample sequenced in a study of T cells in Graves' hyperthyroidism and ophthalmopathy. Amplified TCR beta CDR3 regions derived from RNA transcripts. The primer set for the first-round RT-PCR of the TCR CDR3 was HTBI. TCRdb re-called the multiplex PCR reads with MiXCR, one entry per CDR3 protein. The sample records fewer than 450,000 distinct CDR3 sequences, 18% being singletons. Material for sequencing was blood. The receptors come from a man aged 18 to 30 with Graves' ophthalmopathy.

At least ten counts were recorded for this clonotype. The rearrangement joins TRBV18 to TRBJ2-7; a weak D match, TRBD1 (7 bases). Looked up from germline, CDR1 is KGHSH and CDR2 is LQKENI. The CDR3 totals 16 residues. The ends were cut back, 2 bases at V and 5 bases at J, with 19 bases in the middle. CDR3 residues: CASSPYLAGGKDEQYF. CDR3 nucleotides: TGTGCCAGCTCACCATATTTGGCAGGGGGGAAGGACGAGCAGTACTTC.

The table lists this clonotype with a count of one. The chain carries TRBV29-1 and TRBJ2-3; D is ambiguous. V gave up 0 bases and J gave up 4 bases, with 11 bases separating them. Germline lookup yields CDR1 SQVTM and CDR2 ANQGSEA. The CDR3 consists of 14 residues. CDR3 in DNA: TGCAGCGTTGAAGATAGCAGGCCCCCAGATACGCAGTATTTT. Protein sequence: CSVEDSRPPDTQYF.

This clonotype was observed many times. The J gene is TRBJ2-3, the V gene TRBV10-3; D not resolved. Germline loops: CDR1 ENHRY, CDR2 SYGVKD. Trimming took off 4 bases at V and 5 bases at J, with 10 bases between the two ends. The length of the CDR3 is 13 residues. The CDR3 DNA is TGTGCCATCAGTGCCCAGGACGGAGATACGCAGTATTTT. Translation gives CAISAQDGDTQYF.

The sample holds many counts of this clonotype. The chain recombines TRBV27 with TRBJ1-5; weak D call: TRBD1 (5 bases). The CDR3 runs to 17 residues. Germline V gives CDR1 MNHEY, CDR2 SMNVEV (reference sequence). V dropped 8 bases and J dropped 3 bases, with 23 bases sitting between them. CDR3 nucleotide sequence: TGTGCCAGCTGCGACCCGTCCGTTGGGACCAACAATCAGCCCCAGCATTTT. Translating gives CASCDPSVGTNNQPQHF.

This clonotype was recorded many times. The chain carries TRBV6-5 and TRBJ1-5; D is undetermined. Trimming removed 0 bases from V and 1 base from J, with 7 bases in between. CDR3 length equals 15 residues. Germline lookup yields CDR1 MNHEY and CDR2 SVGAGI. The CDR3 reads CASSYSIESNQPQHF. The CDR3 coding sequence is TGTGCCAGCAGTTACTCGATAGAGAGCAATCAGCCCCAGCATTTT.

Many counts were recorded for this clonotype. The J gene is TRBJ2-3, the V gene TRBV28, with D possibly TRBD2 on 5 matching bases. CDR3 length: 14 residues. With 4 bases removed from V and 2 bases from J, the gap between germline ends came to 10 bases. Germline V gene lookup returns CDR1 MDHEN and CDR2 SYDVKM. Here the CDR3 reads CASSWEGLTDTQYF. For the CDR3, the DNA is TGTGCCAGCAGTTGGGAAGGACTCACAGATACGCAGTATTTT.

This chain links TRBV2 with TRBJ1-5; no clear D gene. Trimming removed 6 bases at V and 6 bases at J, with 12 bases between. The germline gives CDR1 SNHLY, CDR2 FYNNEI. The CDR3 is 13 residues long. The CDR3 DNA sequence: TGTGCCAGCAGATGGAAGGGCGGTCAGCCCCAGCATTTT. Its translation: CASRWKGGQPQHF.

This clonotype has at least ten counts. The rearrangement uses TRBV6-1 and TRBJ1-2, with D unclear. Trimming removed 5 bases from V and 8 bases from J, with 18 bases in between. The CDR3 is 14 amino acids. CDR1 and CDR2 (germline): MNHNS, SASEGT. CDR3 sequence: CASSFGRFRAGYTF. The CDR3 DNA reads TGTGCCAGCAGTTTTGGTCGTTTTCGTGCGGGCTACACCTTC.

This clonotype has ten or more counts. The chain carries TRBV2 and TRBJ2-7; D may correspond to TRBD1 or TRBD2 (7 bases each). This CDR3 comprises 15 residues. The germline V gene has CDR1 SNHLY and CDR2 FYNNEI. Trimming shortened V by 3 bases and J by 3 bases, and 15 bases separated the two germline ends. Here the CDR3 reads CASSDSTGTNYEQYF. CDR3 sequence (DNA): TGTGCCAGCAGTGATTCGACAGGGACTAACTACGAGCAGTACTTC.